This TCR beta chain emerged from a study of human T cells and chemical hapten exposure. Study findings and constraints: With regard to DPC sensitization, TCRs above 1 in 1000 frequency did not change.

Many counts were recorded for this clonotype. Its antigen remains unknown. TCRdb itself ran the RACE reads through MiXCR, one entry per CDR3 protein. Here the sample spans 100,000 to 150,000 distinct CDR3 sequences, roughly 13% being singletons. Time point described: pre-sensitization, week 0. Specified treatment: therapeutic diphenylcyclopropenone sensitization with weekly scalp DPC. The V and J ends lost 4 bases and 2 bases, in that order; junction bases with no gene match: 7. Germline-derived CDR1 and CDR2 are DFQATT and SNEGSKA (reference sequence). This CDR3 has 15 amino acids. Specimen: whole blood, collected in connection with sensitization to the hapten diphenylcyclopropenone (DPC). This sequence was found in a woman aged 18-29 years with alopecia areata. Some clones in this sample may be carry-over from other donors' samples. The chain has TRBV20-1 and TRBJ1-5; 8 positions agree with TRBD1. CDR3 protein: CSAKTGDRGNQPQHF. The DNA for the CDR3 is TGCAGTGCTAAGACAGGGGATCGCGGCAATCAGCCCCAGCATTTT.